The rows below give T cell receptor beta chains drawn from one sample of a study of shared clonotypes between healthy human individuals. Profiled with immunoSEQ multiplex PCR; TCRdb holds only in-frame clones, not every one. The data hold hundreds of thousands of clones, with 85% to 95% observed a single time. Material for sequencing was naive CD8+ T cells sorted from blood. Source of these receptors: a woman under 40 in good health. The CDR3 runs from the conserved cysteine through the conserved F or W. A D gene is named only where the DNA matches it firmly. Size is omitted from some rows. Given values are once, few, many or a class for expanded clones.

>NA|TRBV4-1|TRBD2|TRBJ2-1
CASSQSAGGYNEQFF
TGCGCCAGCAGCCAATCCGCGGGAGGTTACAATGAGCAGTTCTTC
>NA|TRBV21-1|NA|TRBJ2-7
CASSKKSPGTQKGEQYF
TGTGCCAGCAGCAAAAAGTCGCCCGGGACTCAGAAGGGCGAGCAGTACTTC
>NA|TRBV2|NA|TRBJ1-1
CASSESPGENTEAFF
TGTGCCAGCAGTGAATCCCCAGGGGAAAACACTGAAGCTTTCTTT
>NA|TRBV5-6|NA|TRBJ2-3
CASSLQRDTQYF
TGTGCCAGCAGCTTGCAAAGAGATACGCAGTATTTT
>NA|TRBV28|NA|TRBJ2-7
CASSIQGGEQYF
TGTGCCAGCAGTATACAGGGTGGCGAGCAGTACTTC
>once|TRBV4-2|NA|TRBJ2-7
CASSQGLLYEQYF
TGTGCCAGCAGCCAGGGACTGCTCTACGAGCAGTACTTC
>NA|TRBV7-9|NA|TRBJ1-1
CASSFTEGNEAFF
TGTGCCAGCAGCTTCACAGAGGGGAATGAAGCTTTCTTT
>NA|TRBV7-8|TRBD2|TRBJ2-3
CASSSPGGTRPDTQYF
TGTGCCAGCAGCTCGCCTGGAGGGACTAGGCCAGATACGCAGTATTTT
>NA|TRBV4-1|NA|TRBJ2-3
CASSQVPRPSSTDTQYF
TGCGCCAGCAGCCAAGTTCCCCGTCCTAGCAGCACAGATACGCAGTATTTT
>NA|TRBV21-1|NA|TRBJ2-5
CASSPVGSSGSFSGETQYF
TGTGCCAGCAGCCCAGTGGGTTCGAGCGGGAGCTTCTCGGGGGAGACCCAGTACTTC
>NA|TRBV28|NA|TRBJ2-7
CASSFPGESYEQYF
TGTGCCAGCAGTTTCCCAGGGGAGTCCTACGAGCAGTACTTC
>NA|TRBV5-6|NA|TRBJ2-6
CASSGTASIAGANVLTF
TGTGCCAGCAGCGGGACCGCGAGCATCGCTGGGGCCAACGTCCTGACTTTC
>NA|TRBV9|TRBD1|TRBJ2-7
CASSAEDRGLIGFHEQYF
TGTGCCAGCAGCGCGGAAGACAGGGGGCTCATCGGGTTCCACGAGCAGTACTTC
>NA|TRBV28|NA|TRBJ1-2
CASTALELYGYTF
TGTGCCAGCACAGCCCTGGAACTCTATGGCTACACCTTC
>NA|TRBV19|NA|TRBJ2-5
CASRGGGTNQETQYF
TGTGCCAGTAGAGGCGGCGGGACAAACCAAGAGACCCAGTACTTC
>NA|TRBV28|TRBD2|TRBJ2-7
CASSFQREGPGEQYF
TGTGCCAGCAGTTTCCAGCGGGAGGGCCCAGGCGAGCAGTACTTC
>NA|TRBV28|NA|TRBJ2-5
CASSSPREWEDQETQYF
TGTGCCAGCAGTTCCCCCCGGGAGTGGGAGGATCAAGAGACCCAGTACTTC
>NA|TRBV27|TRBD1|TRBJ1-6
CASSLLRTGNSPLHF
TGTGCCAGCAGTTTATTGAGGACAGGGAATTCACCCCTCCACTTT
>NA|TRBV28|NA|TRBJ2-7
CASSFSYYEQYF
TGTGCCAGCAGTTTTAGTTACTACGAGCAGTACTTC
>NA|TRBV5-1|NA|TRBJ2-7
CASSLGVASYEQYF
TGCGCCAGCAGCTTGGGGGTCGCGTCCTACGAGCAGTACTTC
>few|TRBV4-1|NA|TRBJ2-7
CASSHATDYEQYF
TGCGCCAGCAGCCACGCTACGGACTACGAGCAGTACTTC
>NA|TRBV19|TRBD1|TRBJ1-1
CASKDRGVTEAFF
TGTGCCAGCAAAGACAGGGGGGTAACTGAAGCTTTCTTT
>NA|TRBV9|NA|TRBJ1-1
CASSVVGTAEAFF
TGTGCCAGCAGCGTAGTGGGAACGGCGGAAGCTTTCTTT
>once|TRBV19|NA|TRBJ2-2
CASSIIANTGELFF
TGTGCCAGTAGTATCATCGCGAACACCGGGGAGCTGTTTTTT
>few|TRBV28|NA|TRBJ1-1
CASSLGHMNTEAFF
TGTGCCAGCAGTTTGGGACACATGAACACTGAAGCTTTCTTT
>NA|TRBV6-5|NA|TRBJ2-1
CASSSGSPEQFF
TGTGCCAGCAGTTCCGGGAGTCCCGAGCAGTTCTTC
>NA|TRBV6-1|NA|TRBJ1-5
CASSEDVGDWQPQHF
TGTGCCAGCAGTGAAGATGTAGGGGACTGGCAGCCCCAGCATTTT
>NA|TRBV7-9|TRBD2|TRBJ2-1
CASSLLPSLAASYNEQFF
TGTGCCAGCAGCTTATTGCCCTCCCTAGCGGCCTCCTACAATGAGCAGTTCTTC
>NA|TRBV27|NA|TRBJ2-7
CASSFSGYEQYF
TGTGCCAGCAGTTTCTCGGGGTACGAGCAGTACTTC
>NA|TRBV28|TRBD1|TRBJ2-6
CASSRTGGFSGANVLTF
TGTGCCAGCAGCAGGACAGGGGGATTCTCTGGGGCCAACGTCCTGACTTTC
>NA|TRBV27|NA|TRBJ2-5
CASTAGPGAGTQYF
TGTGCCAGCACCGCAGGCCCGGGGGCGGGGACCCAGTACTTC
>NA|TRBV5-4|NA|TRBJ1-1
CASSLAEGAEAFF
TGTGCCAGCAGCTTGGCAGAGGGTGCTGAAGCTTTCTTT
>NA|TRBV27|NA|TRBJ2-7
CASSFGSTYEQYF
TGTGCCAGCAGTTTCGGCAGCACCTACGAGCAGTACTTC
>NA|TRBV10-3|TRBD2|TRBJ2-2
CASTGTSGENTGELFF
TGTGCCAGTACCGGGACTAGCGGAGAGAACACCGGGGAGCTGTTTTTT
>NA|TRBV6-1|NA|TRBJ2-7
CASSESSYEQYF
TGTGCCAGCAGTGAATCAAGCTACGAGCAGTACTTC
>NA|TRBV27|NA|TRBJ1-5
CASSLRDSNQPQHF
TGTGCCAGCAGTTTACGGGACAGCAATCAGCCCCAGCATTTT
>NA|TRBV7-9|NA|TRBJ2-7
CASSSLVWEQYF
TGTGCCAGCAGCTCCCTCGTTTGGGAGCAGTACTTC
>few|TRBV19|NA|TRBJ1-1
CASRGGNTEAFF
TGTGCCAGTAGAGGCGGGAACACTGAAGCTTTCTTT
>NA|TRBV7-8|TRBD1|TRBJ1-5
CASSSGQGGQPQHF
TGTGCCAGCAGCTCCGGACAGGGAGGTCAGCCCCAGCATTTT
>NA|TRBV11-2|NA|TRBJ2-7
CASSVGTMTYEQYF
TGTGCCAGCAGCGTAGGGACGATGACCTACGAGCAGTACTTC
>NA|TRBV11-2|TRBD2|TRBJ2-5
CASSWYLSGRGETQYF
TGTGCCAGCAGCTGGTACTTAAGCGGGAGGGGGGAGACCCAGTACTTC
>NA|TRBV5-5|TRBD2|TRBJ2-7
CASSGWRPTSDSYEQYF
TGTGCCAGCAGCGGATGGCGTCCCACTAGCGATTCCTACGAGCAGTACTTC
>NA|TRBV4-1|NA|TRBJ2-7
CASSHRVAGEQYF
TGCGCCAGCAGCCATCGTGTAGCTGGCGAGCAGTACTTC
>NA|TRBV5-1|TRBD1|TRBJ2-1
CASSSPGQDPNEQFF
TGCGCCAGCAGCTCCCCGGGACAGGACCCTAACGAGCAGTTCTTC
>NA|TRBV4-1|NA|TRBJ2-1
CASSQDTSWDEQFF
TGCGCCAGCAGCCAAGATACTAGCTGGGATGAGCAGTTCTTC
>NA|TRBV4-1|NA|TRBJ2-7
CASSQVSRVYEQYF
TGCGCCAGCAGCCAAGTCAGCAGGGTCTACGAGCAGTACTTC
>NA|TRBV6-1|NA|TRBJ1-1
CASRPPLNTEAFF
TGTGCCAGCAGGCCCCCTCTGAACACTGAAGCTTTCTTT
>NA|TRBV2|NA|TRBJ2-7
CASSQLGSSYEQYF
TGTGCCAGCAGCCAACTAGGGAGCTCCTACGAGCAGTACTTC
>NA|TRBV5-4|NA|TRBJ2-4
CASSTSGQGISDIQYF
TGTGCCAGCAGCACGTCTGGGCAGGGAATAAGTGACATTCAGTACTTC
>NA|TRBV19|NA|TRBJ1-3
CASSTPTTSGNTIYF
TGTGCCAGTAGTACACCAACGACCTCTGGAAACACCATATATTTT
>NA|TRBV9|NA|TRBJ1-1
CASSVVGSSNTEAFF
TGTGCCAGCAGCGTAGTCGGAAGCTCCAACACTGAAGCTTTCTTT
>NA|TRBV6-5|NA|TRBJ2-7
CASTGTGPDVPEQYF
TGTGCCAGCACTGGGACGGGCCCCGATGTTCCCGAGCAGTACTTC
>NA|TRBV27|TRBD2|TRBJ2-7
CASSWAGGAYEQYF
TGTGCCAGCAGTTGGGCGGGAGGCGCCTACGAGCAGTACTTC
>once|TRBV13|NA|TRBJ1-1
CASSLERSVNTEAFF
TGTGCCAGCAGCTTAGAAAGATCGGTGAACACTGAAGCTTTCTTT
>NA|TRBV6-1|NA|TRBJ1-5
CASSESSAYSNQPQHF
TGTGCCAGCAGTGAAAGTTCCGCATATAGCAATCAGCCCCAGCATTTT
>NA|TRBV7-9|NA|TRBJ2-7
CASSLPPGAEQYF
TGTGCCAGCAGCTTACCCCCTGGGGCCGAGCAGTACTTC
>NA|TRBV9|NA|TRBJ2-7
CASSVGGNSYEQYF
TGTGCCAGCAGCGTAGGGGGGAACTCCTACGAGCAGTACTTC
>once|TRBV27|NA|TRBJ1-6
CASSLSYGVAALHF
TGTGCCAGCAGTTTATCCTATGGGGTAGCGGCCCTCCACTTT